Listed below are T cell receptor beta chains from one sample, sequenced in a study of shared clonotypes between healthy human individuals. Clones were read by immunoSEQ multiplex PCR, and TCRdb kept only the in-frame ones, dropping some. The sample gives about 2 million clones, about 95% of which show up once; around 1% is in the top ten. Sequencing was performed on naive CD8+ T cells sorted from blood. Receptor source: a man aged 18 to 29 in good health. CDR3s include the opening cysteine and the closing phenylalanine or tryptophan. The order of the fields is J gene, V gene, CDR3 protein.

>TRBJ2-7|TRBV19
CASSIEAASYEQYF
>TRBJ1-2|TRBV6-5
CASSYMSGANYGYTF
>TRBJ2-7|TRBV5-6
CASSSSGQNVEQYF
>TRBJ2-1|TRBV15
CATSREDSGGVYNEQFF
>TRBJ1-1|TRBV27
CASSLSNMNTEAFF
>TRBJ2-5|TRBV5-4
CASSLSPLAEQETQYF
>TRBJ1-1|TRBV19
CASSMGTGGAGTEAFF
>TRBJ1-1|TRBV7-7
CASSLFVGGDTEAFF
>TRBJ1-2|TRBV29-1
CSVEDWGAPNYGYTF
>TRBJ1-1|TRBV30
CAWSVDSFMNTEAFF
>TRBJ2-7|TRBV11-2
CASSFGERQYF
>TRBJ1-2|TRBV2
CASSEAHRGLDYGYTF
>TRBJ2-7|TRBV27
CASSLSAGTGLAYEQYF
>TRBJ1-5|TRBV9
CASSPAADLRPQHF
>TRBJ2-7|TRBV29-1
CSVEETGDYEQYF
>TRBJ2-1|TRBV5-1
CASSSTGTANYNEQFF
>TRBJ1-2|TRBV28
CASSFGTGNYGYTF
>TRBJ2-7|TRBV28
CASTQRPQAYEQYF
>TRBJ2-7|TRBV29-1
CSVEDGLHYEQYF
>TRBJ2-1|TRBV27
CASSLSAGHEQFF
>TRBJ2-1|TRBV29-1
CSVEGPGLAGNEQFF
>TRBJ2-3|TRBV6-9
CASSYSAGPLSTDTQYF